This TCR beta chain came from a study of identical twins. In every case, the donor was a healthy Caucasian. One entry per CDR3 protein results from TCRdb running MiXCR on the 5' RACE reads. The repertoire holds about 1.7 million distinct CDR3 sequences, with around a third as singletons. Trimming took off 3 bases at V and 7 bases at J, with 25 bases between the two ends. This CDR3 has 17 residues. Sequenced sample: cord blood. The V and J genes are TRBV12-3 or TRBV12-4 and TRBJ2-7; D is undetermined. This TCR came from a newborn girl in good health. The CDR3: CASSFTFGVSSYNEQYF. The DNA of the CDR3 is TGTGCCAGCAGTTTTACCTTCGGAGTAAGCTCCTACAATGAGCAGTACTTC.